What follows describes a single TCR beta chain. Trimming removed 4 bases at V and 4 bases at J, with 17 bases between. This CDR3 has 15 residues. CDR1 is MNHEY, CDR2 SVGAGI, per germline. The data derive from a study of T cell responses to AZD1222 COVID-19 vaccine. Only in-frame clones appear in the TCRdb table, and some are missing; sequencing was by immunoSEQ multiplex PCR. The table has about 86,000 clones, just over 85% seen once. Source: peripheral blood, taken on day 0 of MenACWY control vaccination. The gene calls are TRBV6-5 and TRBJ2-7; D remains unclear. This clonotype originated in an adult in good health. CDR3 nucleotide sequence: TGTGCCAGCAGTTCGCTAGTTGTAGCAATTTACGAGCAGTACTTC. It is translated as CASSSLVVAIYEQYF.